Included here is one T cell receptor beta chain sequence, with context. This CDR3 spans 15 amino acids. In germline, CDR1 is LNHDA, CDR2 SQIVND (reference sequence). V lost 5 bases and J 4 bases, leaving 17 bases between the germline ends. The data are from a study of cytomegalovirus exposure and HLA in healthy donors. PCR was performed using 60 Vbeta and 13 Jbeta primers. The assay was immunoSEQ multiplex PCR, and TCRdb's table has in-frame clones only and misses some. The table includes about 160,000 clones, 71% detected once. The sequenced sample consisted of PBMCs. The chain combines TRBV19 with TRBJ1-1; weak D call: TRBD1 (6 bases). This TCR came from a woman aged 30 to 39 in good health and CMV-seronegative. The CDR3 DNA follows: TGTGCCAGTAGTCCCAACAGGGTTTCGAGCACTGAAGCTTTCTTT. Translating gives CASSPNRVSSTEAFF.